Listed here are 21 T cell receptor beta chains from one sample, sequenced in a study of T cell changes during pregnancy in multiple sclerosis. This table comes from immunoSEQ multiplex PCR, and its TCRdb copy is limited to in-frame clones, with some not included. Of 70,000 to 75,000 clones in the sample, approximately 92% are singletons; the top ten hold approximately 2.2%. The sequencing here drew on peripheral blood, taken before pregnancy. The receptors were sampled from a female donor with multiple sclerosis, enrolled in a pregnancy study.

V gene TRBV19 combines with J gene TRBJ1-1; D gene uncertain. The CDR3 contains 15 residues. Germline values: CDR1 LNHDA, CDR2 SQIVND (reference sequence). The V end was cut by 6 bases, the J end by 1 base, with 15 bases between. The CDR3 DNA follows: TGTGCCAGTAGCCCTCCCGAGGGATGGAACACTGAAGCTTTCTTT. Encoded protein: CASSPPEGWNTEAFF.

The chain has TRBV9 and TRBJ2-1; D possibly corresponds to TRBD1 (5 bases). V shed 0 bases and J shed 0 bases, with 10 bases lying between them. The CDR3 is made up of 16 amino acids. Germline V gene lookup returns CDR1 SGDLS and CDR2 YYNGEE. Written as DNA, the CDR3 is TGTGCCAGCAGCGTAGGGGGCGGTTACTCCTACAATGAGCAGTTCTTC. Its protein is CASSVGGGYSYNEQFF. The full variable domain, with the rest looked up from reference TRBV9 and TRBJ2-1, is DSGVTQTPKHLITATGQRVTLRCSPRSGDLSVYWYQQSLDQGLQFLIQYYNGEERAKGNILERFSAQQFPDLHSELNLSSLELGDSALYFCASSVGGGYSYNEQFFGPGTRLTVL.

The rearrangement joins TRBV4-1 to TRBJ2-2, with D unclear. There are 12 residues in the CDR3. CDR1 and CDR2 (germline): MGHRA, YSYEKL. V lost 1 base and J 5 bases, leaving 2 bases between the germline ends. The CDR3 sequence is CASSQATGELFF. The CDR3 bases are TGCGCCAGCAGCCAAGCGACCGGGGAGCTGTTTTTT.

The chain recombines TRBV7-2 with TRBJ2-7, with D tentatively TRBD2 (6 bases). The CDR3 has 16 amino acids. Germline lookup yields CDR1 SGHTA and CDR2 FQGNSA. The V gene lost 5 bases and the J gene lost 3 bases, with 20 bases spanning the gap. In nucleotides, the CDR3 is TGTGCCAGCAGCCCAATACCGGGACTGGTTAGCTACGAGCAGTACTTC. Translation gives CASSPIPGLVSYEQYF. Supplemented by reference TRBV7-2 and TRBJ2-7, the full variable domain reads GAGVSQSPSNKVTEKGKDVELRCDPISGHTALYWYRQSLGQGLEFLIYFQGNSAPDKSGLPSDRFSAERTGGSVSTLTIQRTQQEDSAVYLCASSPIPGLVSYEQYFGPGTRLTVT.

The CDR3 DNA reads as TGCGCCAGCAGCCAAGATACACAGTTCTACGAGCAGTACTTC. Its translation is CASSQDTQFYEQYF. This rearrangement joins TRBV4-1 to TRBJ2-7; D is unresolved. Trimming pared 0 bases from V and 3 bases from J, leaving 9 bases between. CDR1 is MGHRA and CDR2 is YSYEKL in the germline V gene. There are 14 residues in the CDR3.

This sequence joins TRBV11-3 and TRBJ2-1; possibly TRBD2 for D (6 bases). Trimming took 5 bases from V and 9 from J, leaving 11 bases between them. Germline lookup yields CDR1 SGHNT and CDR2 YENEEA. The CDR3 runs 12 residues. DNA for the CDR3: TGTGCCAGCAGCCAATCGACTAGTGAGCAGTTCTTC. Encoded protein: CASSQSTSEQFF.

The CDR3: CASSYDGYGLGGTQYF. CDR3 nucleotides: TGTGCCAGCAGTTACGACGGGTACGGACTGGGAGGTACGCAGTATTTT. The rearrangement uses TRBV6-6 and TRBJ2-3; a weak D match, TRBD2 (6 bases). Germline CDR1 and CDR2: MNHNY and SVGAGI (reference sequence). Deletions cut 2 bases from V and 8 bases from J, with 20 bases between. The CDR3 runs to 16 residues.

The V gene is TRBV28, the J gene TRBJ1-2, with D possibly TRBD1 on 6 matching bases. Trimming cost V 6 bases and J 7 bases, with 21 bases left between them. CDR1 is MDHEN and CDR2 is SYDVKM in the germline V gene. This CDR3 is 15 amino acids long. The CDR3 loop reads CASRLRDRSPIGYTF. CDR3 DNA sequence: TGTGCCAGCAGATTACGTGACAGGTCCCCTATTGGCTACACCTTC.

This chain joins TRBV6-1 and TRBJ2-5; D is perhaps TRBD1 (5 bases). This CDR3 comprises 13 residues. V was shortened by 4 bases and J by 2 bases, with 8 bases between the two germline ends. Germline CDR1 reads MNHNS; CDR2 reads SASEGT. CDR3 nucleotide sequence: TGTGCCAGCAGTGTAAAGGGGCAAGAGACCCAGTACTTC. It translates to CASSVKGQETQYF.

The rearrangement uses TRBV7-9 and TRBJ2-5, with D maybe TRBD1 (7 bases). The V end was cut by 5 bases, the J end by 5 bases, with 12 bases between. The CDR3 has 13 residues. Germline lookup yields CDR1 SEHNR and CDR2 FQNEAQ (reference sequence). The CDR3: CASSRGTVETQYF. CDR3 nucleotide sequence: TGTGCCAGCAGCCGCGGGACAGTCGAGACCCAGTACTTC.

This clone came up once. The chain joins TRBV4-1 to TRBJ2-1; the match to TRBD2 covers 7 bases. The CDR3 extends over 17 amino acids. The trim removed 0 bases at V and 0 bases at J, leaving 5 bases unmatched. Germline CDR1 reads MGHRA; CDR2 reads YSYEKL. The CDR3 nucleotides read TGCGCCAGCAGCCAAGAGGATGGCGGGAGCTCCTACAATGAGCAGTTCTTC. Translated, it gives CASSQEDGGSSYNEQFF.

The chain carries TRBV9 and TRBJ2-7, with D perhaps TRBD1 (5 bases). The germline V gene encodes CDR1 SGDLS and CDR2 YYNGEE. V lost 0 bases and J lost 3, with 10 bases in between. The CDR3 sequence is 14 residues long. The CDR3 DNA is TGTGCCAGCAGCGTAGATAGACAGAGCTACGAGCAGTACTTC. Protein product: CASSVDRQSYEQYF.

DNA of the CDR3: TGTGCCAGCAGCCCCACGGGAGGACTGACAGATACGCAGTATTTT. Protein product: CASSPTGGLTDTQYF. The chain uses TRBV7-2 and TRBJ2-3; 7 nucleotides line up with TRBD2. Germline loops: CDR1 SGHTA, CDR2 FQGNSA. The CDR3 extends over 15 amino acids. Trimming cost V 5 bases and J 3 bases; bases outside gene matches: 8.

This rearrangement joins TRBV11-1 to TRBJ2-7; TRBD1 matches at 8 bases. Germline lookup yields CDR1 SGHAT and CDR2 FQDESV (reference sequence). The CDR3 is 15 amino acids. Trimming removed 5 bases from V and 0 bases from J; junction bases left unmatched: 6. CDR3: CASSLRDRSSYEQYF. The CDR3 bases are TGTGCCAGCAGCCTCCGGGACAGGAGCTCCTACGAGCAGTACTTC. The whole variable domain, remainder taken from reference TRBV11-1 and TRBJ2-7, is EAEVAQSPRYKITEKSQAVAFWCDPISGHATLYWYRQILGQGPELLVQFQDESVVDDSQLPKDRFSAERLKGVDSTLKIQPAELGDSAMYLCASSLRDRSSYEQYFGPGTRLTVT.

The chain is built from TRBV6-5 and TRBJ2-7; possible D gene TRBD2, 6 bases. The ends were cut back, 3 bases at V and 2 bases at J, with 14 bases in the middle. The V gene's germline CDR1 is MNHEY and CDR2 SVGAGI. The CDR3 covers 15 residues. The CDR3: CASSYPGGTAYEQYF. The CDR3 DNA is TGTGCCAGCAGTTATCCGGGCGGGACTGCCTACGAGCAGTACTTC.

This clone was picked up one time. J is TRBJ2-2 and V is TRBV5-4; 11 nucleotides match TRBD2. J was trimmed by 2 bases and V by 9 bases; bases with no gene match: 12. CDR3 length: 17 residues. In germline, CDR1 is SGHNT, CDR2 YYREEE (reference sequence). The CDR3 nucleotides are TGTGCCACCTCAGCACAACTAGCGGGAGCCAACACCGGGGAGCTGTTTTTT. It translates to CATSAQLAGANTGELFF.

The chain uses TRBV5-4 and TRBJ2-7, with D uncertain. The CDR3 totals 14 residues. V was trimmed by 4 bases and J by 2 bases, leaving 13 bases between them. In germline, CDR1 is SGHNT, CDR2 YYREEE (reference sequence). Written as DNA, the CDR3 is TGTGCCAGCAGCCCCGTGGAGACTCCCTACGAGCAGTACTTC. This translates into CASSPVETPYEQYF.

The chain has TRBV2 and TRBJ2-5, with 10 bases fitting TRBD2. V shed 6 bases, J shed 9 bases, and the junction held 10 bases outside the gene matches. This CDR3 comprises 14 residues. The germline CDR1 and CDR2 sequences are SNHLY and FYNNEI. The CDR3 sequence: CASSALAGESAQYF. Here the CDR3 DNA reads TGTGCCAGCAGCGCTCTAGCGGGAGAGAGCGCCCAGTACTTC.

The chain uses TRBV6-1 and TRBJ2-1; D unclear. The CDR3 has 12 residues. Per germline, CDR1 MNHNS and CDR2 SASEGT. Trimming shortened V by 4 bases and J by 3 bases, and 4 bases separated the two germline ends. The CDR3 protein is CASSASYNEQFF. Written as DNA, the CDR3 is TGTGCCAGCAGTGCCAGCTACAATGAGCAGTTCTTC.

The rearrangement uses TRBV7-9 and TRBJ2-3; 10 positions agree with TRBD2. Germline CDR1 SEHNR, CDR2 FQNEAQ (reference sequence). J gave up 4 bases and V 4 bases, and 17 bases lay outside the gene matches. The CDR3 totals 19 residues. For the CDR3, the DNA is TGTGCCAGCAGCTGGCCCCCGATGACTAGCGGGCCCCCCGCAGATACGCAGTATTTT. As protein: CASSWPPMTSGPPADTQYF.

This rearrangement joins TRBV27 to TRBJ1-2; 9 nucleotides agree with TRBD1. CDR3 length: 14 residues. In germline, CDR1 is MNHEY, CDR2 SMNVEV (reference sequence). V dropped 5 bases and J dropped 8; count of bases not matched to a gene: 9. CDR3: CASSTGGAFGGYTF. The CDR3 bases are TGTGCCAGCAGTACAGGGGGCGCTTTTGGAGGCTACACCTTC.